A selection of T cell receptor beta chains follows, all from one sample in a study of beta chain features in type 1 diabetes. Data came from immunoSEQ multiplex PCR; TCRdb stores just in-frame clones and leaves some out. The sample yields 140,000 to 150,000 clones, 40% to 55% seen once. The specimen was Tregs from blood. These TCRs come from a man between 18 and 29 years old in good health. Each CDR3 is given with its conserved first and last residue. The D gene is left open where the match is weak.

j_call: TRBJ2-1
d_call: TRBD2
v_call: TRBV18
cdr3_aa: CASSKTSGGYNEQFF

j_call: TRBJ1-2
d_call: -
v_call: TRBV5-6
cdr3_aa: CASSLFGGFYGYTF

j_call: TRBJ1-1
d_call: -
v_call: TRBV12-5
cdr3_aa: CASAKGGSEIMNTEAFF

j_call: TRBJ2-7
d_call: TRBD1
v_call: TRBV28
cdr3_aa: CASKPWDRPYEQYF

j_call: TRBJ2-3
d_call: TRBD2
v_call: TRBV7-9
cdr3_aa: CASSFPSGISDTQYF

j_call: TRBJ1-2
d_call: -
v_call: TRBV20-1
cdr3_aa: CSASIPYGYTF

j_call: TRBJ2-1
d_call: -
v_call: TRBV7-6
cdr3_aa: CASSSGSSSYNEQFF

j_call: TRBJ1-1
d_call: -
v_call: TRBV6-4
cdr3_aa: CASSGPTEAFF

j_call: TRBJ1-1
d_call: -
v_call: TRBV7-9
cdr3_aa: CASSPGTTRANTEAFF

j_call: TRBJ1-2
d_call: -
v_call: TRBV5-1
cdr3_aa: CASSLGTLVDYTF

j_call: TRBJ2-6
d_call: -
v_call: TRBV19
cdr3_aa: CASTPTGIRSGANVLTF

j_call: TRBJ2-1
d_call: -
v_call: TRBV2
cdr3_aa: CASSVLLAGEQFF

j_call: TRBJ1-2
d_call: -
v_call: TRBV30
cdr3_aa: CAWSVKGRGASGYTF

j_call: TRBJ2-2
d_call: -
v_call: TRBV7-2
cdr3_aa: CASSFDTNTGELFF

j_call: TRBJ1-2
d_call: TRBD1
v_call: TRBV5-4
cdr3_aa: CASSTPGQTYYGYTF

j_call: TRBJ1-5
d_call: -
v_call: TRBV28
cdr3_aa: CASSLPHRVNQPQHF

j_call: TRBJ2-1
d_call: -
v_call: TRBV29-1
cdr3_aa: CSVRYRENEQFF

j_call: TRBJ2-5
d_call: -
v_call: TRBV4-2
cdr3_aa: CASSQSIQGLQETQYF

j_call: TRBJ2-5
d_call: TRBD2
v_call: TRBV6-5
cdr3_aa: CASSYDLAGVEETQYF

j_call: TRBJ1-1
d_call: -
v_call: TRBV27
cdr3_aa: CASSLSQTGMNTEAFF

j_call: TRBJ1-6
d_call: TRBD1
v_call: TRBV7-9
cdr3_aa: CASSPTGGSYNSPLHF

j_call: TRBJ1-6
d_call: TRBD1
v_call: TRBV7-2
cdr3_aa: CASSGSGGVGHSPLHF

j_call: TRBJ1-2
d_call: TRBD1
v_call: TRBV28
cdr3_aa: CASRDRGHPPYTF

j_call: TRBJ1-2
d_call: TRBD1
v_call: TRBV18
cdr3_aa: CASSPLGQGGYTF

j_call: TRBJ1-2
d_call: TRBD1
v_call: TRBV7-3
cdr3_aa: CASSPTGESGYTF

j_call: TRBJ2-5
d_call: TRBD1
v_call: TRBV7-2
cdr3_aa: CASSSPRTGLETQYF

j_call: TRBJ1-1
d_call: TRBD1
v_call: TRBV6-6
cdr3_aa: CASSVQGRAEAFF

j_call: TRBJ2-5
d_call: -
v_call: TRBV11-2
cdr3_aa: CASSAAGGETQYF

j_call: TRBJ1-3
d_call: -
v_call: TRBV30
cdr3_aa: CAWSYRRGNTIYF

j_call: TRBJ1-2
d_call: -
v_call: TRBV30
cdr3_aa: CAWSLAGLYGYTF

j_call: TRBJ2-1
d_call: -
v_call: TRBV6-1
cdr3_aa: CASTQPGNYNEQFF

j_call: TRBJ1-4
d_call: -
v_call: TRBV7-9
cdr3_aa: CASSWDWEKLFF

j_call: TRBJ1-3
d_call: TRBD1
v_call: TRBV13
cdr3_aa: CASRRGQASNTIYF

j_call: TRBJ2-1
d_call: TRBD2
v_call: TRBV6-6
cdr3_aa: CASSSSGGANEQFF

j_call: TRBJ1-1
d_call: -
v_call: TRBV11-2
cdr3_aa: CASSQGRSGAFF

j_call: TRBJ2-6
d_call: -
v_call: TRBV10-3
cdr3_aa: CAIPRTLGANVLTF

j_call: TRBJ2-3
d_call: TRBD1
v_call: TRBV5-4
cdr3_aa: CASSLPGQGADTQYF

j_call: TRBJ2-3
d_call: -
v_call: TRBV5-6
cdr3_aa: CASTVTPGNTDTQYF

j_call: TRBJ1-1
d_call: TRBD1
v_call: TRBV4-1
cdr3_aa: CASSQDGTGNTEAFF

j_call: TRBJ1-1
d_call: -
v_call: TRBV7-8
cdr3_aa: CASSGGGLAFF

j_call: TRBJ2-7
d_call: -
v_call: TRBV28
cdr3_aa: CASSLAVARGYEQYF

j_call: TRBJ2-5
d_call: -
v_call: TRBV7-9
cdr3_aa: CASSLFELQETQYF

j_call: TRBJ2-7
d_call: TRBD2
v_call: TRBV9
cdr3_aa: CASSAYHSGRATEQYF

j_call: TRBJ1-1
d_call: TRBD1
v_call: TRBV6-5
cdr3_aa: CASRNTGQGFLPAFF

j_call: TRBJ2-2
d_call: TRBD1
v_call: TRBV9
cdr3_aa: CASSVGTGVVGELFF

j_call: TRBJ2-3
d_call: -
v_call: TRBV10-3
cdr3_aa: CATRLPTADTQYF

j_call: TRBJ2-1
d_call: TRBD2
v_call: TRBV7-2
cdr3_aa: CASSLASGGTYNEQFF

j_call: TRBJ2-6
d_call: -
v_call: TRBV19
cdr3_aa: CASSMREVLTF

j_call: TRBJ1-1
d_call: -
v_call: TRBV19
cdr3_aa: CASSGSGSSDSEAFF

j_call: TRBJ2-5
d_call: -
v_call: TRBV28
cdr3_aa: CASSLGQVTQYF

j_call: TRBJ1-3
d_call: -
v_call: TRBV7-9
cdr3_aa: CASSLFGGPGNTIYF

j_call: TRBJ2-7
d_call: -
v_call: TRBV7-2
cdr3_aa: CASSPATGRYEQYF

j_call: TRBJ1-1
d_call: -
v_call: TRBV5-1
cdr3_aa: CASSLGGLWDTEAFF

j_call: TRBJ2-3
d_call: -
v_call: TRBV7-2
cdr3_aa: CASSLTGDTQYF

j_call: TRBJ2-1
d_call: TRBD2
v_call: TRBV7-2
cdr3_aa: CASSLGGGQFF

j_call: TRBJ1-2
d_call: -
v_call: TRBV5-1
cdr3_aa: CASSLDGQGGYTF

j_call: TRBJ2-3
d_call: TRBD1
v_call: TRBV23-1
cdr3_aa: CASSQPPGQGCLGLDTQYF